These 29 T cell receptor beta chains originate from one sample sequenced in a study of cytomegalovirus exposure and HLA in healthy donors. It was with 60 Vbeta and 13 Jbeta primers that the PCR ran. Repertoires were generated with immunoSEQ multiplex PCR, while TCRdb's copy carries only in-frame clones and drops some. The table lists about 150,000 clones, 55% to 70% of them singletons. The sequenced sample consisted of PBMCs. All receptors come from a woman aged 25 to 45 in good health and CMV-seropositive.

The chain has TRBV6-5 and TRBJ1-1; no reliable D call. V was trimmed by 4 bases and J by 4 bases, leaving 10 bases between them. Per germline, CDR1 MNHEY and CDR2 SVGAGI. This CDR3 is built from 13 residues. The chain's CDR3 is CASSLRRFTEAFF. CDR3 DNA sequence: TGTGCCAGCAGTTTACGGAGGTTCACTGAAGCTTTCTTT.

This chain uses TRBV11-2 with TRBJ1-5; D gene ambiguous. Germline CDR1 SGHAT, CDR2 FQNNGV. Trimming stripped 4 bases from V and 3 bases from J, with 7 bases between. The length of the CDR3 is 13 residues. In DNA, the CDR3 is TGTGCCAGCAGCTCAACTCTCAATCAGCCCCAGCATTTT. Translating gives CASSSTLNQPQHF.

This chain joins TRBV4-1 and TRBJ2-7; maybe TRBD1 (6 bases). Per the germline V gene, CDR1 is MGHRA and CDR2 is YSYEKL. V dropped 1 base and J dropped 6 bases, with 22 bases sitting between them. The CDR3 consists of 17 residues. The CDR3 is CASSQVGLIRGRAEQYF. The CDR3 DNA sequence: TGCGCCAGCAGCCAAGTTGGGCTTATCAGGGGAAGGGCCGAGCAGTACTTC.

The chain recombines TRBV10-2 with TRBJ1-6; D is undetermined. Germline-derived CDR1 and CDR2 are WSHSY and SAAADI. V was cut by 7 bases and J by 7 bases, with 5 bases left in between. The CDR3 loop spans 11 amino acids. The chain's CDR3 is CASTSNSPLHF. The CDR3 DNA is TGCGCCAGCACGTCCAATTCACCCCTCCACTTT.

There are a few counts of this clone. The CDR3 nucleotides read TGTGCCATCAGTGTAATTCAGGGGGCCAAAAACATTCAGTACTTC. Protein sequence: CAISVIQGAKNIQYF. V and J are TRBV10-3 and TRBJ2-4; tentative D call: TRBD1 (6 bases). The CDR3 spans 15 residues. Germline V gene lookup returns CDR1 ENHRY and CDR2 SYGVKD. Trimming removed 4 bases at V and 1 base at J, with 11 bases between.

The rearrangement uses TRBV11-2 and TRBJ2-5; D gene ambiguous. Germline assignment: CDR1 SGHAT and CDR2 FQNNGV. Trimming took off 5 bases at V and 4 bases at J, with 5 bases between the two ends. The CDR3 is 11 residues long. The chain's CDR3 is CASSIGETQYF. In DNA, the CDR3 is TGTGCCAGCAGCATCGGAGAGACCCAGTACTTC.

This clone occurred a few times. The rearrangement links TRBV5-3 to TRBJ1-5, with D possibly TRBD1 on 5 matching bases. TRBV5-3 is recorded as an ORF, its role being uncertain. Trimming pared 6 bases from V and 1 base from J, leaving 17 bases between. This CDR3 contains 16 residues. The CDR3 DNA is TGTGCCAGAATCATGGGGGGGGTCCTAAGCAATCAGCCCCAGCATTTT. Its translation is CARIMGGVLSNQPQHF.

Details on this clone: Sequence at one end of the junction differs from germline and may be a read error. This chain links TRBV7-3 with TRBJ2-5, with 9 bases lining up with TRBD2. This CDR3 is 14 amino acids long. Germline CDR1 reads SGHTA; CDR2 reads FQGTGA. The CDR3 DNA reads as TGTGCCAGCAGCTTAACGGGGGCTAGCGGGGTGGCAAACTTC. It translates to CASSLTGASGVANF.

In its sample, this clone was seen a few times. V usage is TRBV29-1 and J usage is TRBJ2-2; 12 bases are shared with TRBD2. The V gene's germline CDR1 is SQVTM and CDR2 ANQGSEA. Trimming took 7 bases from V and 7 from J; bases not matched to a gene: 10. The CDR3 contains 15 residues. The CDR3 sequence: CSAKRTSGEVGELFF. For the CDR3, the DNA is TGCAGCGCCAAAAGGACTAGCGGGGAGGTCGGGGAGCTGTTTTTT.

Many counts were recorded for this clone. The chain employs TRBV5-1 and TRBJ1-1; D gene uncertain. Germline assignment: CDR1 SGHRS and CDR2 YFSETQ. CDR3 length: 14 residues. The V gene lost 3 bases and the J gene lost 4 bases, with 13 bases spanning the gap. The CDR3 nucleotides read TGCGCCAGCAGCTGGGCGTTAGAGGGCACTGAAGCTTTCTTT. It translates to CASSWALEGTEAFF.

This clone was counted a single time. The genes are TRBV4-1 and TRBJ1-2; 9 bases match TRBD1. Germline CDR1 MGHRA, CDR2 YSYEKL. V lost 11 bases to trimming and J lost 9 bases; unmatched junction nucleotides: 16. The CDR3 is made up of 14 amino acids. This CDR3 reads CASGNPGQGTSYTF. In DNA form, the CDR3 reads TGCGCCTCAGGAAATCCGGGACAGGGTACGAGCTACACCTTC.

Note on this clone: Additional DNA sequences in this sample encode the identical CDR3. In DNA, the CDR3 is TGTGCCAGCAGTTACTTGACAGGGTATGGCTACACCTTC. Residues: CASSYLTGYGYTF. The J gene is TRBJ1-2, the V gene TRBV6-5; 7 positions agree with TRBD1. The V segment lost 1 base and the J segment 5 bases; nucleotides outside the gene matches: 1. The CDR3 loop spans 13 amino acids. Germline V lookup: CDR1 MNHEY, CDR2 SVGAGI.

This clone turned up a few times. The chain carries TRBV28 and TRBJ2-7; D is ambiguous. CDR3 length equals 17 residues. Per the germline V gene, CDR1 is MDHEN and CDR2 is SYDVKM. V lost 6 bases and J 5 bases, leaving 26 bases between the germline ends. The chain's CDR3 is CASSRPRGPHPVDEQYF. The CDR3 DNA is TGTGCCAGCAGCCGACCCCGTGGGCCTCACCCGGTTGACGAGCAGTACTTC.

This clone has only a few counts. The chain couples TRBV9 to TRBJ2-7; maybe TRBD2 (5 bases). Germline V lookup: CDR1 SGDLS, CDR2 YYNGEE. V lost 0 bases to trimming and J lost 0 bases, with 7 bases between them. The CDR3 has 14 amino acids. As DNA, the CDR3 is TGTGCCAGCAGCGTAGAGAGCGGCTCCTACGAGCAGTACTTC. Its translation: CASSVESGSYEQYF.

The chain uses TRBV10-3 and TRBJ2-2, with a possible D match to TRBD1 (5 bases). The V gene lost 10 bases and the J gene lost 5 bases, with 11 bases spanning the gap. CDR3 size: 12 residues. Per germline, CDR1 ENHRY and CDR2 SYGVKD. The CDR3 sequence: CATQAYTGELFF. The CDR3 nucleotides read TGTGCCACACAGGCCTATACCGGGGAGCTGTTTTTT.

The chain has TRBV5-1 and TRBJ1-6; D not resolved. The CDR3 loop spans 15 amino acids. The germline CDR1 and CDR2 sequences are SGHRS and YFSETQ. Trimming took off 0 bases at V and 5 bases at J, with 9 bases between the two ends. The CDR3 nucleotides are TGCGCCAGCAGCTTGGGGGCTACCGATAATTCACCCCTCCACTTT. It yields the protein CASSLGATDNSPLHF.

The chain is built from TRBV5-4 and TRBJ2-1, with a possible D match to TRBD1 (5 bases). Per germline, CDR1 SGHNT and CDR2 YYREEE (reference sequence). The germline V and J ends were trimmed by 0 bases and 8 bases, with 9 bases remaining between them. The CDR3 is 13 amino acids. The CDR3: CASSLVQDYEQFF. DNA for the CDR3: TGTGCCAGCAGCTTGGTACAGGATTATGAGCAGTTCTTC.

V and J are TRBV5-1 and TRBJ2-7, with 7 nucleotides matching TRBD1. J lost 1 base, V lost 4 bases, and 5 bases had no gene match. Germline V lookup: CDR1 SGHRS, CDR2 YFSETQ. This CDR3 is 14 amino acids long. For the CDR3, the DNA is TGCGCCAGCAGCACCGGGACAGCTTCCTACGAGCAGTACTTC. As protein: CASSTGTASYEQYF. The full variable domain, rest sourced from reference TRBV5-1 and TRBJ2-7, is KAGVTQTPRYLIKTRGQQVTLSCSPISGHRSVSWYQQTPGQGLQFLFEYFSETQRNKGNFPGRFSGRQFSNSRSEMNVSTLELGDSALYLCASSTGTASYEQYFGPGTRLTVT.

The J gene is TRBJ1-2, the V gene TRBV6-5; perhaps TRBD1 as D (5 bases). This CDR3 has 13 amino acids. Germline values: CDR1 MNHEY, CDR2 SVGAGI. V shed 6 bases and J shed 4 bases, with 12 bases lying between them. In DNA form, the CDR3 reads TGTGCCAGCAGCCCGGACACGAGCTATGGCTACACCTTC. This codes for CASSPDTSYGYTF.

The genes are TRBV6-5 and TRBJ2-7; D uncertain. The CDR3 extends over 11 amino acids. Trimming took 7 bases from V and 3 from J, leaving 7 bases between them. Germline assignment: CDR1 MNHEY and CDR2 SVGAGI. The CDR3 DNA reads TGTGCCAGCACTTCCCGCTACGAGCAGTACTTC. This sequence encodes CASTSRYEQYF.

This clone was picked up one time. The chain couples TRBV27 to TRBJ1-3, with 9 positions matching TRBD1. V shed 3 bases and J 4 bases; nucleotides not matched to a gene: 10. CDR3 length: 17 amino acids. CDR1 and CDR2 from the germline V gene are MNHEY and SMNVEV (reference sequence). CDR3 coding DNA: TGTGCCAGCAGTTTCCGTACGGGACAGGGTCGCGGAAACACCATATATTTT. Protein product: CASSFRTGQGRGNTIYF.

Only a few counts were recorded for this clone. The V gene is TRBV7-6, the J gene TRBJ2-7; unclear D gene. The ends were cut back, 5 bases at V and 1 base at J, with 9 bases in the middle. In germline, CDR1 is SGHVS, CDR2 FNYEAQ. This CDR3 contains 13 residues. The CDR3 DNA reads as TGTGCCAGCAGCCAAGCTCTTTCCTACGAGCAGTACTTC. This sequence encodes CASSQALSYEQYF.

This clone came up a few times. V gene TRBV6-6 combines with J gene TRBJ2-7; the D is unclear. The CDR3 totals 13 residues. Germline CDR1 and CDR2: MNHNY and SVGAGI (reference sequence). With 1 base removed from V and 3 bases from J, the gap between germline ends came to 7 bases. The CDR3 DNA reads TGTGCCAGCAGTTACTTAAGCAACTACGAGCAGTACTTC. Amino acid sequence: CASSYLSNYEQYF.

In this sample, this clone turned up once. The chain's CDR3 is CASSIDRGYNEQFF. CDR3 in DNA: TGTGCCAGCAGCATTGACAGGGGCTACAATGAGCAGTTCTTC. The V and J genes are TRBV5-6 and TRBJ2-1, with 8 bases matching TRBD1. The CDR3 is 14 amino acids. Looked up from germline, CDR1 is SGHDT and CDR2 is YYEEEE. Trimming took 4 bases from V and 3 from J; bases not matched to a gene: 3. Full variable domain (missing parts from reference TRBV5-6 and TRBJ2-1): DAGVTQSPTHLIKTRGQQVTLRCSPKSGHDTVSWYQQALGQGPQFIFQYYEEEERQRGNFPDRFSGHQFPNYSSELNVNALLLGDSALYLCASSIDRGYNEQFFGPGTRLTVL.

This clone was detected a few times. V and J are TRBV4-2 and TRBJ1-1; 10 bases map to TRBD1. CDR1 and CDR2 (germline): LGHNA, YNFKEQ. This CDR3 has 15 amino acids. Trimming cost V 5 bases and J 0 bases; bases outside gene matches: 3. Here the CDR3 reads CASSGDRGMNTEAFF. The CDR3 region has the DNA TGTGCCAGCAGCGGGGACAGGGGAATGAACACTGAAGCTTTCTTT.

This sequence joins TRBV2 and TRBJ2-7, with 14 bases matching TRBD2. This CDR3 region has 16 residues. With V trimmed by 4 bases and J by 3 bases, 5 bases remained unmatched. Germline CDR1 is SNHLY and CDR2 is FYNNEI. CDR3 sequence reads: CASSAGLAGDNYEQYF. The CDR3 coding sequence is TGTGCCAGCAGTGCGGGACTAGCGGGAGACAACTACGAGCAGTACTTC.

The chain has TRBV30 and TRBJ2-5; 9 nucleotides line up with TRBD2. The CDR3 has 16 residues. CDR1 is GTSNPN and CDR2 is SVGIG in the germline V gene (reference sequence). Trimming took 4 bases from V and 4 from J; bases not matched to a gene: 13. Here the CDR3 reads CAWTRGGAGGLETQYF. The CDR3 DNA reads TGTGCCTGGACCCGTGGGGGTGCGGGGGGGCTAGAGACCCAGTACTTC.

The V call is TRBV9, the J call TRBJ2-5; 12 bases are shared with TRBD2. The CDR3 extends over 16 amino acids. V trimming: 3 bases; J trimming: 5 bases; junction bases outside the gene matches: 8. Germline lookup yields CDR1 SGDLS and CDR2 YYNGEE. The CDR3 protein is CASSEGLAGGFETQYF. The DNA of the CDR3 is TGTGCCAGCAGCGAGGGACTAGCGGGTGGGTTTGAGACCCAGTACTTC. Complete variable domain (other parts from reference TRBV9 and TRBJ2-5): DSGVTQTPKHLITATGQRVTLRCSPRSGDLSVYWYQQSLDQGLQFLIQYYNGEERAKGNILERFSAQQFPDLHSELNLSSLELGDSALYFCASSEGLAGGFETQYFGPGTRLLVL.

The CDR3, as DNA: TGTGCCAGCAGTGAACTACGACAGGGAGGCGAAAAACTGTTTTTT. It yields the protein CASSELRQGGEKLFF. The rearrangement joins TRBV25-1 to TRBJ1-4; 7 nucleotides agree with TRBD1. J gave up 8 bases and V 2 bases, and 8 bases lay outside the gene matches. Germline lookup yields CDR1 MGHDK and CDR2 SYGVNS. The CDR3 spans 15 residues.